This paragraph covers one T cell receptor beta chain sequence. The entry originates in a study of T cell changes during pregnancy in multiple sclerosis. The table came from immunoSEQ multiplex PCR; TCRdb's copy has only in-frame clones and leaves some out. Among 100,000 or so clones listed, 85% to 95% were seen once. CDR1 and CDR2 from the germline V gene are ENHRY and SYGVKD. The CDR3 sequence is 13 residues long. With 6 bases removed from V and 0 bases from J, the gap between germline ends came to 7 bases. This TCR was sampled from a female donor in good health, enrolled as a control in a pregnancy study. The chain couples TRBV10-3 to TRBJ2-3; the D gene is possibly TRBD2 (5 bases). The sequencing used peripheral blood, collected after pregnancy. The CDR3 sequence: CAIRSGSTDTQYF. DNA for the CDR3: TGTGCCATCAGGAGCGGTAGCACAGATACGCAGTATTTT.